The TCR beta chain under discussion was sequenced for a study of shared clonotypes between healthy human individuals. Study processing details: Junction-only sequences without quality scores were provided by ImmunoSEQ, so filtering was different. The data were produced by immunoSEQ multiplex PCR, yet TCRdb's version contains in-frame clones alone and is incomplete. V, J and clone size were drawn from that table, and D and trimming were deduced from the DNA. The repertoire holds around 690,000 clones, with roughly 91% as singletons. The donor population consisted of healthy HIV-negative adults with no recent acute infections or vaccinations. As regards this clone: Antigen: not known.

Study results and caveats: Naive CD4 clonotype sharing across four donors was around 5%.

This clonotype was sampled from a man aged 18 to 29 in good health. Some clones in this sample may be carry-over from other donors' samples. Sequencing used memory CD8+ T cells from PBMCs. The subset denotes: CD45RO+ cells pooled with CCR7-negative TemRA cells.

CDR3 in amino acids: CASSEDTTQTEAFF. The CDR3 DNA follows: TGTGCCAGCAGTGAAGACACTACGCAAACTGAAGCTTTCTTT. The V gene is TRBV2, the J gene TRBJ1-1; D uncertain. The germline V gene encodes CDR1 SNHLY and CDR2 FYNNEI. V lost 1 base and J 5 bases, leaving 11 bases between the germline ends. The CDR3 runs to 14 residues.